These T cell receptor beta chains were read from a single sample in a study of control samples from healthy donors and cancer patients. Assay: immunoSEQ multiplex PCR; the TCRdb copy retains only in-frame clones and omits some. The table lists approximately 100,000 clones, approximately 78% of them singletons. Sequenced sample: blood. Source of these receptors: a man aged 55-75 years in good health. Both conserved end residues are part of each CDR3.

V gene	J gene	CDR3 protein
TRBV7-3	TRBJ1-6	CASSFQGGSPLHF
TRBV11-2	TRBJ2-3	CASSPRTSGGSGDTQYF
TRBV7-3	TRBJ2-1	CASSEQGGRNEQFF
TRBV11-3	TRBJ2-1	CASSSEGGVGLNEQFF
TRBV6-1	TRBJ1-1	CASSERGTGGAEAFF
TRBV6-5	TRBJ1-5	CASSYRGPTGDQPQHF
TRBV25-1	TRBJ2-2	CASSDPGQGKERELFF
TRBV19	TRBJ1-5	CASSIAHTGNQPQHF
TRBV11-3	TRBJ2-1	CASSLRSGFNEQFF
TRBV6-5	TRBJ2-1	CASSPPMDRVNEQFF
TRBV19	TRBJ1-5	CASGGTANQPQHF
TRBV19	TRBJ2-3	CASSLRAGGAQGDTQYF
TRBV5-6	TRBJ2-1	CASSRSGRRYNEQFF
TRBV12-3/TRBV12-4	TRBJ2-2	CASSFGSSGELFF
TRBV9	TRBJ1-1	CASSDAPTETNTEAFF
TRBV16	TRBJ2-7	CASSLGTGTYEQYF
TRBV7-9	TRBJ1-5	CASSLFRGGPGNQPQHF
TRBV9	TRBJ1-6	CASSVEGQINSPLHF
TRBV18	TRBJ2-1	CASSPLAGSYNEQFF
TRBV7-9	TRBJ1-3	CASGQGRRLSSGNTIYF
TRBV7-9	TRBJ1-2	CASSPDGPIYGYTF
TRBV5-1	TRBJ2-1	CASSLSGGTIAGSYNEQFF
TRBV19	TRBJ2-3	CASSNPSGGSTDTQYF
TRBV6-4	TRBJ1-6	CASSVGQANSPLHF
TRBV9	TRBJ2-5	CASSVVPGETQYF
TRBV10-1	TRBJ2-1	CASSDKSSGRESSYNEQFF
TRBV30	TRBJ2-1	CAWSAGFGGNEQFF
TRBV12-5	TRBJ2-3	CASGLTRGGLLLSDTQYF
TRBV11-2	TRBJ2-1	CASSPTLSGRDEQFF
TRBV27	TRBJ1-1	CASGFGTNTEAFF
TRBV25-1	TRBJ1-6	CASADQGDGASPLHF
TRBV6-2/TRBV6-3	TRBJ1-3	CASSYGWAATSGNTIYF
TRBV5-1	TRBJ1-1	CASSLQDRGRTEAFF
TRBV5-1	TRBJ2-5	CASSFRTDQETQYF
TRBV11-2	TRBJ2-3	CASSLGGFGTDTQYF
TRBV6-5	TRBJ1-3	CASSYTGDTIYF
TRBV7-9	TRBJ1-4	CASSLGTGHEKLFF
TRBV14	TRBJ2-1	CASSQDRLAGVYEQFF
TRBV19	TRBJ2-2	CASSLVRTGELFF
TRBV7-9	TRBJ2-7	CASSRVGGRYEQYF
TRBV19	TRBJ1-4	CASSINSYNEKLFF